These T cell receptor beta chains were read from a single sample in a study of cytotoxic CD8 clonotypes in ibrutinib-treated CLL. The method was immunoSEQ multiplex PCR; TCRdb's version includes in-frame clones alone and lacks a portion of them. The sample records over 200,000 clones, over 65% being singletons. The specimen comprised PBMCs, sampled after 12 months of ibrutinib treatment. Receptor source: a human donor with chronic lymphocytic leukemia. The CDR3 runs from the conserved cysteine through the conserved F or W. The D gene is left open where the match is weak. The listing skips clone size in some rows; elsewhere it reads once, few, many or a size class.

v_call,d_call,j_call,clone_size,cdr3_nt,cdr3_aa
TRBV30,TRBD2,TRBJ2-7,NA,TGTGCCTGGAACCAACCTGGGACAGGACTAGCGGGAGGGCCTTACGAGCAGTACTTC,CAWNQPGTGLAGGPYEQYF
TRBV28,NA,TRBJ1-6,NA,TGTGCCAGCAGTCAGGGCTGGAGTTCACCCCTCCACTTT,CASSQGWSSPLHF
TRBV28,NA,TRBJ2-2,NA,TGTGCCAGCAGTTTGGTCCCCTTGACAGGGAACACCGGGGAGCTGTTTTTT,CASSLVPLTGNTGELFF
TRBV7-3,NA,TRBJ2-7,NA,TGTGCCAGCAGCAGGGCGGGGACATCCTACGAGCAGTACTTC,CASSRAGTSYEQYF
TRBV18,NA,TRBJ1-2,NA,TGTGCCAGCGCCTCCGAGGTCTATGGCTACACCTTC,CASASEVYGYTF
TRBV7-9,NA,TRBJ1-1,once,TGTGCCAGCAGCCCCGACCCCGGAAACACTGAAGCTTTCTTT,CASSPDPGNTEAFF
TRBV6-6,NA,TRBJ1-1,few,TGTGCCAGCAGCCCCTCGAGCCAAGACACTGAAGCTTTCTTT,CASSPSSQDTEAFF
TRBV30,TRBD1,TRBJ1-5,NA,TGTGCCTGGACTCCGGGACAGGGGAATCAGCCCCAGCATTTT,CAWTPGQGNQPQHF
TRBV30,NA,TRBJ1-1,few,TGTGCCCGCGCATGGTCGGGGGCCACTGAAGCTTTCTTT,CARAWSGATEAFF
TRBV19,NA,TRBJ1-5,NA,TGTGCCAGTACTACATGGGGGAATCAGCCCCAGCATTTT,CASTTWGNQPQHF
TRBV7-3,NA,TRBJ2-5,NA,TGTGCCAGCAGCTTTGCGGGACGAGAGACCCAGTACTTC,CASSFAGRETQYF
TRBV6-5,TRBD1,TRBJ1-2,few,TGTGCCAGCAGTTCCGTGACAGGGGGAGTCGATGGCTACACCTTC,CASSSVTGGVDGYTF
TRBV2,NA,TRBJ1-5,NA,TGTGCCAGCACCCCCGGGTCCCTAAATCAGCCCCAGCATTTT,CASTPGSLNQPQHF
TRBV6-6,NA,TRBJ1-2,NA,TGTGCCACCGTAGCTGACCTCTATGGCTACACCTTC,CATVADLYGYTF
TRBV5-5,NA,TRBJ1-2,NA,TGTGCCAGCAGCTTCGGCCTCGGGGGCTACACCTTC,CASSFGLGGYTF
TRBV5-1,NA,TRBJ2-7,NA,TGCGCCAGCAGCTCCTCCAGGGGGGGCTACGAGCAGTACTTC,CASSSSRGGYEQYF
TRBV18,NA,TRBJ1-2,NA,TGTGCCAGCTCACCACACCCAGGGTGGGACCTTGGTGGCTACACCTTC,CASSPHPGWDLGGYTF
TRBV6-6,NA,TRBJ2-3,NA,TGTGCCAGCAGCCTCGCAGGGATAGTCGCAGATACGCAGTATTTT,CASSLAGIVADTQYF
TRBV28,NA,TRBJ2-4,few,TGTGCCAGCAGTTTCTTGACGCTAGCCAAAAACATTCAGTACTTC,CASSFLTLAKNIQYF
TRBV2,NA,TRBJ2-7,NA,TGTGCCAGCAGTGTTGGGCAGGCTACCTACGAGCAGTACTTC,CASSVGQATYEQYF
TRBV11-2,TRBD1,TRBJ2-1,NA,TGTGCCAGCAGCACTCGGACAGGGGGAGTCAATGAGCAGTTCTTC,CASSTRTGGVNEQFF
TRBV6-1,NA,TRBJ2-2,NA,TGTGCCAGCAGCCCCAGACAGATCAACACCGGGGAGCTGTTTTTT,CASSPRQINTGELFF
TRBV29-1,TRBD1,TRBJ1-3,NA,TGCAGCATACGACGACAGGGGATTTACTCTGGAAACACCATATATTTT,CSIRRQGIYSGNTIYF
TRBV7-2,NA,TRBJ1-3,NA,TGTGCCAGCAGCTTACTGACAGCTCAGTCTGGAAACACCATATATTTT,CASSLLTAQSGNTIYF
TRBV6-1,NA,TRBJ1-6,NA,TGTGCCAGCAGTCCTACTGGGCGGGACAACCTCCACTTT,CASSPTGRDNLHF
TRBV5-1,NA,TRBJ2-1,NA,TGCGCCAGCAGCTTGGACGGGGAGGAGCAGTTCTTC,CASSLDGEEQFF
TRBV19,TRBD1,TRBJ2-2,NA,TGTGCCAGTAGTAGGGGCAAGGGACAGGCGAACACCGGGGAGCTGTTTTTT,CASSRGKGQANTGELFF
TRBV5-1,TRBD1,TRBJ1-2,few,TGCGCCAGCAGCCCAAGAGCGGACAGGGAAGGCTATGGCTACACCTTC,CASSPRADREGYGYTF
TRBV7-9,NA,TRBJ1-1,few,TGTGCCAGCAGCTTAAACGGCCAGGGTGGTACTGAAGCTTTCTTT,CASSLNGQGGTEAFF
TRBV19,TRBD2,TRBJ2-2,NA,TGTGCCAGTAGTATGGTAGCGGGAGTCACCGGGGAGCTGTTTTTT,CASSMVAGVTGELFF
TRBV30,NA,TRBJ1-1,NA,TGTGCCTGGTGCTTATTCGGGAACACTGAAGCTTTCTTT,CAWCLFGNTEAFF
TRBV28,TRBD1,TRBJ2-1,NA,TGTGCCAGCAGTTTATGGACAGGGGCTGGATCCTACAATGAGCAGTTCTTC,CASSLWTGAGSYNEQFF
TRBV25-1,NA,TRBJ1-4,few,TGTGCCAGCAGGTACAGCGGTGCAACTAATGAAAAACTGTTTTTT,CASRYSGATNEKLFF
TRBV19,TRBD1,TRBJ2-7,NA,TGTGCCAGTAGTATGTCAGGACAGGCCCGTCTCGAGCAGTACTTC,CASSMSGQARLEQYF
TRBV18,TRBD1,TRBJ1-4,once,TGTGCCAGCTCACCAAACAGGGGTAATGAAAAACTGTTTTTT,CASSPNRGNEKLFF
TRBV9,NA,TRBJ1-1,NA,TGTGCCAGCAGCGTAGTTAGCGGGGTGACCCAAGCTTTCTTT,CASSVVSGVTQAFF
TRBV7-9,TRBD2,TRBJ2-1,NA,TGTGCCAGCAGCCGGATGGCAGGGACTAGCGGGGACCTGTACAATGAGCAGTTCTTC,CASSRMAGTSGDLYNEQFF
TRBV2,NA,TRBJ1-5,NA,TGTGCCAGCAGGGTTGGTTCGGGTGGCAATCAGCCCCAGCATTTT,CASRVGSGGNQPQHF
TRBV28,NA,TRBJ1-2,NA,TGTGCCACCGAGAGAAACCCTCAGGGGAACTATGGCTACACCTTC,CATERNPQGNYGYTF
TRBV5-1,NA,TRBJ2-7,few,TGCGCCAGCAGCGGGGGGTTTTACGAGCAGTACTTC,CASSGGFYEQYF
TRBV6-5,NA,TRBJ2-7,NA,TGTGCCAGCAGTCGACTTGCAGGGGACTACGAGCAGTACTTC,CASSRLAGDYEQYF
TRBV11-2,NA,TRBJ2-5,few,TGTGCCAGCAGCCCCCAAGAGACCCAGTACTTC,CASSPQETQYF
TRBV28,NA,TRBJ1-2,NA,TGTGCCAGCAGTTTTTACCCCGGTGGCTACACCTTC,CASSFYPGGYTF
TRBV7-8,NA,TRBJ1-6,NA,TGTGCCAGCAGCTTAGTACTTCGGGGGTCACCCCTCCACTTT,CASSLVLRGSPLHF
TRBV6-5,NA,TRBJ1-4,few,TGTGCCAGTTTAGACAGCGATAATGAAAAACTGTTTTTT,CASLDSDNEKLFF
TRBV20-1,NA,TRBJ1-1,NA,TGCAGTGCTAGGATCTCGGAAGCTTTCTTT,CSARISEAFF
TRBV29-1,TRBD2,TRBJ2-4,NA,TGCAGCGCACAGGGGCTAGCGGGAGGGGCCAAAAACATTCAGTACTTC,CSAQGLAGGAKNIQYF
TRBV6-1,NA,TRBJ1-2,NA,TGTGCCAGCAGTGAATCCCCGTCTTTTAACTATGGCTACACCTTC,CASSESPSFNYGYTF
TRBV5-1,NA,TRBJ1-2,once,TGCGCCAGCAGCTTGATGGGGAACGGTGGCTACACCTTC,CASSLMGNGGYTF
TRBV6-5,NA,TRBJ1-1,NA,TGTGCCAGCAGTTACTCGACAGGACGGAATAATGCTTTCTTT,CASSYSTGRNNAFF
TRBV28,NA,TRBJ2-7,NA,TGTGCCAGCAGCCCAGGGGAGGGCCAGGGCGAGCAGTACTTC,CASSPGEGQGEQYF